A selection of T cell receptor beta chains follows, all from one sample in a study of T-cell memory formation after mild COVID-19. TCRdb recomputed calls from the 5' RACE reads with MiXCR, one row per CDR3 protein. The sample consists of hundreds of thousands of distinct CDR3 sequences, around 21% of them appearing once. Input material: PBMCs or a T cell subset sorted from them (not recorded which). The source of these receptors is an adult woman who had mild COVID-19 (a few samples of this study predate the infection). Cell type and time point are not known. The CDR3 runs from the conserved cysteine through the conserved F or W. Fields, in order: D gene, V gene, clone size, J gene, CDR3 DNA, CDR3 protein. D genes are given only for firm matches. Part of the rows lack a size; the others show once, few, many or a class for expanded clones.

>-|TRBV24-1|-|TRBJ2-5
TGTGCCACCAGTGATGACGGACTCACCGCACAAGAGACCCAGTACTTC
CATSDDGLTAQETQYF
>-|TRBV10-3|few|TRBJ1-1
TGTGCCATCAGAAGGGGCGAAGGCACTGAAGCTTTCTTT
CAIRRGEGTEAFF
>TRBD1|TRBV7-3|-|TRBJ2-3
TGTGCCAGCAGCCCTCTCGGGGACAGGGGTGATACGCAGTATTTT
CASSPLGDRGDTQYF
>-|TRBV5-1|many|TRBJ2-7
TGCGCCAGCAGCTTGGGTCCAGGGACCTTAAGCTCCTACGAGCAGTACTTC
CASSLGPGTLSSYEQYF
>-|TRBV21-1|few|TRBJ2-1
TGTGCCAGCAGCAACCCCCACGAGCGGGGCCACGATGAGCAGTTCTTC
CASSNPHERGHDEQFF
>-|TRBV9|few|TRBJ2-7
TGTGCCAGCAGCACCTCCGGGGCCGGGGGCTACGAGCAGTACTTC
CASSTSGAGGYEQYF
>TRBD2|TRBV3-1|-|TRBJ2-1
TGTGCCAGCAGCCCCGCCGTTTTAGCGGGCAGAGTAAGGTACAATGAGCAGTTCTTC
CASSPAVLAGRVRYNEQFF
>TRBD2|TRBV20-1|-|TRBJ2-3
TGCAGTGCTAGTTCGGTGGGAGGGCCAACAGATACGCAGTATTTT
CSASSVGGPTDTQYF
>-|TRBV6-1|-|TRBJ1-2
TGTGCCAGCAACCTCGGACGGTCACCCTATGGCTACACCTTC
CASNLGRSPYGYTF
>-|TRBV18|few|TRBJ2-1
TGTGCCAGCTCACCGTCGTACGGGGTGTCCTACAATGAGCAGTTCTTC
CASSPSYGVSYNEQFF
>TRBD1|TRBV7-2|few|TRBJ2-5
TGTGCCAGCAGCCCCGAACAGGGGTCCGGAGAGACCCAGTACTTC
CASSPEQGSGETQYF
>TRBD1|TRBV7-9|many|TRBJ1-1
TGTGCCAGCAGCCCACCCTTTGGACAGGGGGCCAACACTGAAGCTTTCTTT
CASSPPFGQGANTEAFF
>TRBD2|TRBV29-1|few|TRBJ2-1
TGCAGCGTTGAGACTAGCGGGCATGAGCAGTTCTTC
CSVETSGHEQFF
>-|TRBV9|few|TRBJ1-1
TGTGCCAGCAGCGTAGAGAACAGGGCCACTGAAGCTTTCTTT
CASSVENRATEAFF
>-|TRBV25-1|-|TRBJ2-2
TGTGCCAGCAGTGAGCAGGGAAAGACCGGGGAGCTGTTTTTT
CASSEQGKTGELFF
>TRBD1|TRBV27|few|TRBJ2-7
TGTGCCAGCAGTTTATCGGGAGGTTCAGGGGGCCTGGAGCAGTACTTC
CASSLSGGSGGLEQYF
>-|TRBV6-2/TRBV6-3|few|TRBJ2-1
TGTGCCAGCAGTTACACTAGGACTTACCCGGGCAGCTCCTACAATGAGCAGTTCTTC
CASSYTRTYPGSSYNEQFF
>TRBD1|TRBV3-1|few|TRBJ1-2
TGTGCCAGCAGCCAAGGGCCCCGGGACAGAAGCTATGGCTACACCTTT
CASSQGPRDRSYGYTF
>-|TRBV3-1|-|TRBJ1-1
TGTGCCAGCAGCCAAGACGGAGCAGGTGAAGCTTTCTTT
CASSQDGAGEAFF
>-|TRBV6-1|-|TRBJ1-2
TGTGCCAGCAGTGAAGTGACAGGCTATGGCTACACCTTC
CASSEVTGYGYTF
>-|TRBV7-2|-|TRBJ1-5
TGTGCCAGCAGCTTCGGGGGGGCCAGCAATCAGCCCCAGCATTTT
CASSFGGASNQPQHF
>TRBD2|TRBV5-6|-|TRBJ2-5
TGTGCCAGCAGCTTTGGTCGCGGGAGCCAAGAGACCCAGTACTTC
CASSFGRGSQETQYF
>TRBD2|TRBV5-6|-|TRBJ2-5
TGTGCCAGCAGCTTGGTTCCTAGCGGGAGGGTAGAGACCCAGTACTTC
CASSLVPSGRVETQYF
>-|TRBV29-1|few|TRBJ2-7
TGCAGCGTTGAAGATCTTGCCGGGAGCTCCTACGAGCAGTACTTC
CSVEDLAGSSYEQYF